Below, 24 T cell receptor beta chains from the same sample are listed, as sequenced in a study of CD8 T cells in ankylosing spondylitis. Study-level points and caveats: A TCR beta motif made of under 10 highly homologous variants seemed typical of ankylosing spondylitis blood.

One entry per CDR3 protein, called by TCRdb with MiXCR from the 5' RACE reads. This sample has 650,000 to 800,000 distinct CDR3 sequences, with around 20% found just once. The antigens these receptors bind are not known. Sequencing was performed on blood, either unsorted or a sorted T cell fraction (not recorded which). The receptors originated from a male donor with ankylosing spondylitis.

This chain joins TRBV10-3 and TRBJ2-5, with D possibly matching TRBD2 (5 bases). Germline CDR1 reads ENHRY; CDR2 reads SYGVKD. Trimming removed 9 bases from V and 4 bases from J, with 12 bases in between. CDR3 size: 12 residues. CDR3 amino acids: CAIGNEGETQYF. The CDR3 nucleotides are TGTGCCATAGGGAACGAGGGAGAGACCCAGTACTTC.

The chain uses TRBV6-1 and TRBJ1-5; perhaps TRBD1 as D (6 bases). The CDR3 spans 14 residues. Trimming removed 2 bases at V and 6 bases at J, with 11 bases between. Germline V gene data show CDR1 as MNHNS and CDR2 as SASEGT. CDR3 DNA sequence: TGTGCCAGCAGTGAATGGGGGGCGGGTCAGCCCCAGCATTTT. Translation: CASSEWGAGQPQHF.

The gene calls are TRBV27 and TRBJ1-1, with D maybe TRBD1 (6 bases). V lost 3 bases and J 6 bases, leaving 14 bases between the germline ends. The V gene's germline CDR1 is MNHEY and CDR2 SMNVEV (reference sequence). The CDR3 sequence is 14 residues long. CDR3 in DNA: TGTGCCAGCAGTTTGGGGCAGGGGATTGCTGAAGCTTTCTTT. This encodes CASSLGQGIAEAFF.

The CDR3 here is CASSADRVASDTQYF. In nucleotides, the CDR3 is TGTGCCAGCAGTGCTGACAGGGTAGCCTCAGATACGCAGTATTTT. The V and J genes are TRBV12-3 or TRBV12-4 and TRBJ2-3; 7 nucleotides agree with TRBD1. This CDR3 is 15 amino acids long. The ends lost 5 bases at V and 4 bases at J; junction bases unmatched: 9.

This chain uses TRBV3-1 with TRBJ1-2, with D possibly TRBD1 on 5 matching bases. Trimming shortened V by 1 base and J by 4 bases, and 7 bases separated the two germline ends. The CDR3 runs to 13 residues. The germline gives CDR1 LGHDT, CDR2 YNNKEL (reference sequence). The CDR3 loop reads CASSQGQRYGYTF. For the CDR3, the DNA is TGTGCCAGCAGCCAAGGACAGCGCTATGGCTACACCTTC.

This clonotype was recorded many times. The chain couples TRBV29-1 to TRBJ1-1; 7 bases line up with TRBD1. Trimming took 6 bases from V and 5 from J; bases not matched to a gene: 6. Germline V CDR1 and CDR2: SQVTM, ANQGSEA. The CDR3 extends over 12 amino acids. CDR3 in amino acids: CSVGEGATEAFF. The CDR3, as DNA: TGCAGCGTGGGGGAGGGGGCAACTGAAGCTTTCTTT.

This clonotype was recorded a few times. This chain joins TRBV28 and TRBJ1-1; D is ambiguous. This CDR3 has 12 residues. Germline CDR1 reads MDHEN; CDR2 reads SYDVKM. V was clipped by 5 bases and J by 5 bases, with 9 bases between them. The CDR3 spells CASSPTPTEAFF. CDR3 coding DNA: TGTGCCAGCAGTCCCACTCCGACTGAAGCTTTCTTT.

The chain couples TRBV7-8 to TRBJ2-1; TRBD2 matches 8 bases. Germline CDR1 and CDR2: SGHVS and FQNEAQ. This CDR3 is built from 16 residues. Trimming took 5 bases from V and 0 from J; bases not matched to a gene: 6. CDR3 DNA: TGTGCCAGCAGCGCGCGGGAGGCGAGCTCCTACAATGAGCAGTTCTTC. Protein product: CASSAREASSYNEQFF.

The chain has TRBV7-9 and TRBJ2-1, with 8 nucleotides matching TRBD2. The trim removed 5 bases at V and 6 bases at J, leaving 9 bases unmatched. This CDR3 is 15 amino acids long. The germline V gene encodes CDR1 SEHNR and CDR2 FQNEAQ (reference sequence). The chain's CDR3 is CASSPPGLGGNEQFF. The CDR3 nucleotides read TGTGCCAGCAGCCCCCCGGGACTAGGGGGCAATGAGCAGTTCTTC.

The gene calls are TRBV20-1 and TRBJ2-5, with D perhaps TRBD1 (6 bases). CDR3 length: 14 residues. CDR1 is DFQATT and CDR2 is SNEGSKA in the germline V gene (reference sequence). Trimming shortened V by 6 bases and J by 3 bases, and 17 bases separated the two germline ends. For the CDR3, the DNA is TGCAGTGCGCGAAAAACCCAGGGGAAAGAGACCCAGTACTTC. It is translated as CSARKTQGKETQYF.

This clonotype was picked up a small number of times. The chain couples TRBV7-2 to TRBJ2-3, with D perhaps TRBD2 (5 bases). This CDR3 is 14 amino acids long. The V end lost 5 bases, the J end lost 3 bases, and 12 bases lay between the germline ends. Germline V lookup: CDR1 SGHTA, CDR2 FQGNSA. The CDR3 region has the DNA TGTGCCAGCAGCCAAATCCGGGGAACAGATACGCAGTATTTT. Protein sequence: CASSQIRGTDTQYF.

The chain is built from TRBV4-1 and TRBJ1-3; D is perhaps TRBD1 (5 bases). The CDR3 has 14 amino acids. The germline CDR1 and CDR2 sequences are MGHRA and YSYEKL. V was trimmed by 1 base and J by 7 bases, leaving 11 bases between them. CDR3 amino acids: CASSQGGTGNTIYF. CDR3 nucleotides: TGCGCCAGCAGCCAAGGCGGGACCGGTAACACCATATATTTT.

This clonotype was detected a few times. The chain joins TRBV9 to TRBJ2-6, with TRBD1 as a possible D gene (6 bases). Germline V CDR1 and CDR2: SGDLS, YYNGEE. Deletions cut 0 bases from V and 1 base from J, with 23 bases between. The CDR3 contains 21 residues. The chain's CDR3 is CASSVAPVHGTHDSGANVLTF. The CDR3 nucleotides read TGTGCCAGCAGCGTAGCCCCAGTCCACGGGACACATGATTCTGGGGCCAACGTCCTGACTTTC.

The chain combines TRBV6-2 or TRBV6-3 with TRBJ1-2, with D perhaps TRBD1 (5 bases). Germline CDR1 and CDR2: MNHEY and SVGEGT. V was trimmed by 2 bases and J by 4 bases, leaving 11 bases between them. This CDR3 has 14 residues. This CDR3 is CASSYRGQGYGYTF. CDR3 in DNA: TGTGCCAGCAGTTACCGCGGGCAGGGCTATGGCTACACCTTC.

This clonotype was counted a few times. The chain's CDR3 is CASSFWGNYTF. CDR3 nucleotide sequence: TGTGCCAGCAGTTTTTGGGGTAACTACACCTTC. The chain carries TRBV12-3 or TRBV12-4 and TRBJ1-2; D remains unclear. The CDR3 sequence is 11 residues long. Trimming cost V 3 bases and J 10 bases, with 9 bases left between them.

This chain connects TRBV10-3 to TRBJ2-5, with TRBD2 matching 7 bases. The CDR3 spans 16 residues. In germline, CDR1 is ENHRY, CDR2 SYGVKD. V dropped 0 bases and J dropped 4; count of bases not matched to a gene: 8. Here the CDR3 reads CAISESQLAVGETQYF. The CDR3 bases are TGTGCCATCAGTGAGTCGCAGCTAGCGGTCGGAGAGACCCAGTACTTC.

The chain couples TRBV4-1 to TRBJ2-2, with 8 positions matching TRBD1. The CDR3 sequence is 16 residues long. Germline V gene sequence: CDR1 MGHRA, CDR2 YSYEKL. V was pared by 1 base and J by 7 bases, with 8 bases of the junction left unmatched. The CDR3 loop reads CASSQGGQARGGELFF. In nucleotides, the CDR3 is TGCGCCAGCAGCCAAGGGGGACAGGCCAGGGGCGGGGAGCTGTTTTTT.

V usage is TRBV27 and J usage is TRBJ1-1, with TRBD1 identical over 10 bases. The germline gives CDR1 MNHEY, CDR2 SMNVEV (reference sequence). This CDR3 has 15 residues. The ends lost 5 bases at V and 7 bases at J; junction bases unmatched: 10. The CDR3 bases are TGTGCCAGCAGTACCCTCTCGACAGGGGGCAATGAAGCTTTCTTT. It codes for CASSTLSTGGNEAFF.

This clonotype appeared many times. The chain links TRBV12-3 or TRBV12-4 to TRBJ2-7; no reliable D call. The CDR3 is 13 residues long. V was pared by 9 bases and J by 0 bases, with 12 bases between. The CDR3: CASTQDFSYEQYF. The CDR3 nucleotides are TGTGCCAGTACGCAGGATTTCTCCTACGAGCAGTACTTC.

A few counts support this clonotype. The V gene is TRBV7-8, the J gene TRBJ2-2; 10 bases are a match to TRBD1. Looked up from germline, CDR1 is SGHVS and CDR2 is FQNEAQ. The CDR3 length is 15 residues. V shed 11 bases, J shed 4 bases, and the junction held 10 bases outside the gene matches. In DNA, the CDR3 is TGTGCCGGGCGGCGGGGGACAGGGGCCACCGGGGAGCTGTTTTTT. Translated, it gives CAGRRGTGATGELFF.

This clonotype has a handful of counts. The chain recombines TRBV6-2 or TRBV6-3 with TRBJ2-7; TRBD1 agrees at 7 bases. The CDR3 consists of 15 residues. Germline V gene sequence: CDR1 MNHEY, CDR2 SVGEGT. V shed 0 bases, J shed 2 bases, and the junction held 4 bases outside the gene matches. CDR3 nucleotide sequence: TGTGCCAGCAGTTACTCGGACAGGCGACCCTACGAGCAGTACTTC. It translates to CASSYSDRRPYEQYF.

A few counts support this clonotype. The V and J genes are TRBV7-7 and TRBJ2-5, with D unclear. The germline V gene encodes CDR1 SSHAT and CDR2 FNYEAQ (reference sequence). The ends were cut back, 5 bases at V and 0 bases at J, with 13 bases in the middle. The CDR3 sequence is 15 residues long. The DNA of the CDR3 is TGTGCCAGCAGCCCCCTGATTGTGTACCAAGAGACCCAGTACTTC. Translating it yields CASSPLIVYQETQYF. The full variable domain, in which reference TRBV7-7 and TRBJ2-5 provide the parts outside the CDR3, is GAGVSQSPRYKVTKRGQDVTLRCDPISSHATLYWYQQALGQGPEFLTYFNYEAQPDKSGLPSDRFSAERPEGSISTLTIQRTEQRDSAMYRCASSPLIVYQETQYFGPGTRLLVL.

This clonotype appeared a few times. The genes are TRBV29-1 and TRBJ2-2; no clear D. This CDR3 region has 12 residues. V gave up 6 bases and J gave up 6 bases, with 11 bases separating them. Per germline, CDR1 SQVTM and CDR2 ANQGSEA. Here the CDR3 reads CSVVDSAGELFF. In DNA, the CDR3 is TGCAGCGTCGTAGACTCCGCCGGGGAGCTGTTTTTT.

The chain has TRBV21-1 and TRBJ2-5. TRBV21-1 corresponds to a pseudogene. This CDR3 contains 18 residues. The CDR3 DNA sequence: TGTGCCAGCAGCAAAATGGTTCTCAACGGTATCCTTGGAGAGACCCAGTACTTC. Translating gives CASSKMVLNGILGETQYF.